The T cell receptor (beta chain) under discussion was sequenced for a study of lymphopenia after photon versus proton radiotherapy. Whole-study results and caveats: A bigger post-nadir fall in TCR diversity correlated inversely with survival time in deceased patients. Post-nadir diversity loss with photons came from oligoclonal expansion, particularly CD8+ Temra cells. Better survival with proton therapy was suggested as possible, not demonstrated. Relative stability marked proton patients; photon patients lost diversity and naive cells.

TCRdb keeps only in-frame clones here, not all; method: immunoSEQ multiplex PCR. The sample shows 25,000 to 40,000 clones, over 75% of them seen only once. This clone has more than one count but fewer than ten. The antigen remains undetermined. This CDR3 region has 13 residues. CDR1 and CDR2 from the germline V gene are SGHKS and YYEKEE (reference sequence). The germline V and J ends were trimmed by 2 bases and 5 bases, with 9 bases remaining between them. The sequences come from peripheral blood, collected from a patient treated with proton-based radiotherapy. The chain combines TRBV5-5 with TRBJ2-3; no clear D. This receptor was obtained from a woman aged 70-85 years with pancreatic cancer. The CDR3 loop is CASSFPGVDTQYF. The DNA for the CDR3 is TGTGCCAGCAGCTTCCCGGGTGTAGATACGCAGTATTTT. The whole variable domain, remainder taken from reference TRBV5-5 and TRBJ2-3, is DAGVTQSPTHLIKTRGQQVTLRCSPISGHKSVSWYQQVLGQGPQFIFQYYEKEERGRGNFPDRFSARQFPNYSSELNVNALLLGDSALYLCASSFPGVDTQYFGPGTRLTVL.